The source of this T cell receptor (beta chain) is a study of blood T cell repertoires in COVID-19. Overall study: Nucleic acid was either cDNA or gDNA, and it came from T cells, B-cell-depleted T cells, or PBMCs.

Authors' methods: Amplified reference gene primers provided the basis for estimating nucleated cell counts. Libraries were prepared by immunoSEQ multiplex PCR; TCRdb keeps only in-frame clonotypes and omits some of them. V and J calls and clone size follow that table, whereas D and trimming were derived from the DNA. There are hundreds of thousands of clones in the sample; 86% occur only once, and around 1.4% lies in the top ten. The CDR3 totals 15 residues. Trimming took 1 base from V and 10 from J, leaving 14 bases between them. The germline V gene has CDR1 WSHSY and CDR2 SAAADI. Sequencing input: peripheral blood. The TCR comes from a woman in her 30s with active or convalescent COVID-19. J is TRBJ1-6 and V is TRBV10-2, with D perhaps TRBD1 (5 bases). This CDR3 is CASSEWRVEGSPLHF. In DNA form, the CDR3 reads TGCGCCAGCAGTGAGTGGAGGGTGGAGGGGTCACCCCTCCACTTT.